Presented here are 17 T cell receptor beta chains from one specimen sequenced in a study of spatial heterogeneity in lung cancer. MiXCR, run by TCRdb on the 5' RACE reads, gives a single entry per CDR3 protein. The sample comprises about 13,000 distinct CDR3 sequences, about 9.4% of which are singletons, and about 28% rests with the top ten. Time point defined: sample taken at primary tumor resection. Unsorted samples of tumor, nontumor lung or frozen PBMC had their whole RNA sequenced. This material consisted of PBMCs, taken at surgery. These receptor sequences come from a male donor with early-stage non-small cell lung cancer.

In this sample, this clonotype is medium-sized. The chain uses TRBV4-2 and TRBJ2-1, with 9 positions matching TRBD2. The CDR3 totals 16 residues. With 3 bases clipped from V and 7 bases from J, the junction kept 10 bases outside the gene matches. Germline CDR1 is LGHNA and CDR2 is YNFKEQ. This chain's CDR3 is CASSHLGLATINEQFF. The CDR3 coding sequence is TGTGCCAGCAGCCACCTGGGACTAGCCACGATAAATGAGCAGTTCTTC.

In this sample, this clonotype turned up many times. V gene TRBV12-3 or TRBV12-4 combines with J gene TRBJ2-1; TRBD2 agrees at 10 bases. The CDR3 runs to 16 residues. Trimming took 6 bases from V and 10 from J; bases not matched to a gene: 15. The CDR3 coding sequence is TGTGCCAGCAGCAAGGGGACTAGCGAGGGGGGTATGGAGCAGTTCTTC. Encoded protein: CASSKGTSEGGMEQFF.

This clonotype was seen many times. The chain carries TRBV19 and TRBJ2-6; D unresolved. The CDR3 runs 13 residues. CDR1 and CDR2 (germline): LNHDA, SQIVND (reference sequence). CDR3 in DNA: TGTGCAAGCGAAGGCGCTGGGGCCAACGTCCTGACTTTC. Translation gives CASEGAGANVLTF. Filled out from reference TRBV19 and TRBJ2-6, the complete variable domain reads DGGITQSPKYLFRKEGQNVTLSCEQNLNHDAMYWYRQDPGQGLRLIYYSQIVNDFQKGDIAEGYSVSREKKESFPLTVTSAQKNPTAFYLCASEGAGANVLTFGAGSRLTVL.

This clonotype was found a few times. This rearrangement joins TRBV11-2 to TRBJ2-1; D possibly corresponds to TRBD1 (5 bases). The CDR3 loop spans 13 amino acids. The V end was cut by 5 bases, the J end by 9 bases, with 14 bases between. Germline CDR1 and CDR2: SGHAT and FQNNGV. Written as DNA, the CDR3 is TGTGCCAGCAGCGGGCCTAGGGGCGGTGAGCAGTTCTTC. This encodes CASSGPRGGEQFF.

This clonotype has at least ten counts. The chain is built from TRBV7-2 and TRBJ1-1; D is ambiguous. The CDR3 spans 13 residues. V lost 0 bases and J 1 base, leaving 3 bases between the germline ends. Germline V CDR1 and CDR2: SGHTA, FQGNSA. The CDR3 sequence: CASSLAKNTEAFF. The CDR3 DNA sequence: TGTGCCAGCAGCTTAGCGAAGAACACTGAAGCTTTCTTT.

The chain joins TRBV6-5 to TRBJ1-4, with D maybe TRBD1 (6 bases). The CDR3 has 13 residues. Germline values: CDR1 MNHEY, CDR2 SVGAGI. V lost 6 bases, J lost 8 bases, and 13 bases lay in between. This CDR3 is CASSFRDTEKLFF. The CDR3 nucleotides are TGTGCCAGCAGCTTCCGGGACACAGAAAAACTGTTTTTT.

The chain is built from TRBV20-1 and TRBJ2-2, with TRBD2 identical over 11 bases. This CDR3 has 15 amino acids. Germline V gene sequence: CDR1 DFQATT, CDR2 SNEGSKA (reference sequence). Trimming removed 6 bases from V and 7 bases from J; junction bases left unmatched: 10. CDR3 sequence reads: CSARSSGRASGELFF. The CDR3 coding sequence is TGCAGTGCCAGGAGTAGCGGGAGGGCCAGCGGGGAGCTGTTTTTT.

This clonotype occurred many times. In DNA, the CDR3 is TGCAGCGTTGAGGGGGGTGGCAGGGAGCAGTACTTC. Its translation is CSVEGGGREQYF. This rearrangement joins TRBV29-1 to TRBJ2-7; D is possibly TRBD2 (6 bases). V gave up 3 bases and J gave up 7 bases, with 13 bases separating them. This CDR3 has 12 residues. The germline gives CDR1 SQVTM, CDR2 ANQGSEA.

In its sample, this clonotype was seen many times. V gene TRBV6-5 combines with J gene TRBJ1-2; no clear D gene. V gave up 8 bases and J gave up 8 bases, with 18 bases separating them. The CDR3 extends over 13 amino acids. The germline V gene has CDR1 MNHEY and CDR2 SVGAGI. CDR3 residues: CASAGDSVRGYTF. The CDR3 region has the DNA TGTGCCAGCGCCGGGGATTCCGTTAGGGGCTACACCTTC.

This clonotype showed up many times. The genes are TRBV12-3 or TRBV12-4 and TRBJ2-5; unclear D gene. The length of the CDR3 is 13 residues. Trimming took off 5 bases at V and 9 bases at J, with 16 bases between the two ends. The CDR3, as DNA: TGTGCCAGCAGTCAGGACGAGGACCAGGCCCAGTACTTC. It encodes CASSQDEDQAQYF.

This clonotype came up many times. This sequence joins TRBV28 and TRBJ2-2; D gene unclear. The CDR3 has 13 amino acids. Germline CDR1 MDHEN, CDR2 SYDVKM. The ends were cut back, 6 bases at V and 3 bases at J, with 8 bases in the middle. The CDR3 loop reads CASRETHTGELFF. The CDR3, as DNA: TGTGCCAGCAGGGAAACCCACACCGGGGAGCTGTTTTTT.

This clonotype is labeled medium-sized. In DNA form, the CDR3 reads TGTGCCAGCAGCTTGGGGGACAACTCGGAAAGCACCCAGTACTTC. The encoded protein is CASSLGDNSESTQYF. This rearrangement joins TRBV5-4 to TRBJ2-5, with D perhaps matching TRBD1 (6 bases). Germline values: CDR1 SGHNT, CDR2 YYREEE (reference sequence). This CDR3 is built from 15 residues. The V and J ends lost 0 bases and 8 bases respectively, with 17 bases between them. Together with reference TRBV5-4 and TRBJ2-5, the CDR3 gives the full variable domain: ETGVTQSPTHLIKTRGQQVTLRCSSQSGHNTVSWYQQALGQGPQFIFQYYREEENGRGNFPPRFSGLQFPNYSSELNVNALELDDSALYLCASSLGDNSESTQYFGPGTRLLVL.

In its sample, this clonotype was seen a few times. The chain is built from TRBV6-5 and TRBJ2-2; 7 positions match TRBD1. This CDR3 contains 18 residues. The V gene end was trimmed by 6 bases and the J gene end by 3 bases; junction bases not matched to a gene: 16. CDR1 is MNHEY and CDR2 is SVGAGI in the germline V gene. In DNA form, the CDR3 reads TGTGCCAGCAGCCGGGACCCGGGACAGCCTTCCGACACCGGGGAGCTGTTTTTT. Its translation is CASSRDPGQPSDTGELFF.

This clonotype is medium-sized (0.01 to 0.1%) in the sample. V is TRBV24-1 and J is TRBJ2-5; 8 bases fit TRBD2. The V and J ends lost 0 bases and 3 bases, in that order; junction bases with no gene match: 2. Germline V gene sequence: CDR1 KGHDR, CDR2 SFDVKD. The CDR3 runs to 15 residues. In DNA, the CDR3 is TGTGCCACCAGTGATTTGACTAGCGGAGAAGAGACCCAGTACTTC. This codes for CATSDLTSGEETQYF.

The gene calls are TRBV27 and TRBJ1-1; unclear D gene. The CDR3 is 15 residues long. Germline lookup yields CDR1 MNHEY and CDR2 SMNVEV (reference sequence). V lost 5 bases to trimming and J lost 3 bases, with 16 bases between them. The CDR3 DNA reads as TGTGCCAGCAGTCCTCCGGTTGGAGGACACACTGAAGCTTTCTTT. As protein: CASSPPVGGHTEAFF.

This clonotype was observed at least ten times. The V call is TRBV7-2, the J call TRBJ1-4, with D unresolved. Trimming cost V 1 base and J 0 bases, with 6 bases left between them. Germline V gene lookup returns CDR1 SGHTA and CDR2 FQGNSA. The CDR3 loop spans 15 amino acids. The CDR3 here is CASSLDSATNEKLFF. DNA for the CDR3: TGTGCCAGCAGCTTAGACAGTGCAACTAATGAAAAACTGTTTTTT. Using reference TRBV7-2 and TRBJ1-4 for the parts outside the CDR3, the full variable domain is GAGVSQSPSNKVTEKGKDVELRCDPISGHTALYWYRQSLGQGLEFLIYFQGNSAPDKSGLPSDRFSAERTGGSVSTLTIQRTQQEDSAVYLCASSLDSATNEKLFFGSGTQLSVL.

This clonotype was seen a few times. The CDR3 is CASSLTVTYEQYF. As DNA, the CDR3 is TGTGCCAGCAGTTTAACAGTAACCTACGAGCAGTACTTC. The V and J genes are TRBV28 and TRBJ2-7; D is unresolved. Looked up from germline, CDR1 is MDHEN and CDR2 is SYDVKM. Trimming took 2 bases from V and 2 from J, leaving 7 bases between them. The CDR3 has 13 residues.